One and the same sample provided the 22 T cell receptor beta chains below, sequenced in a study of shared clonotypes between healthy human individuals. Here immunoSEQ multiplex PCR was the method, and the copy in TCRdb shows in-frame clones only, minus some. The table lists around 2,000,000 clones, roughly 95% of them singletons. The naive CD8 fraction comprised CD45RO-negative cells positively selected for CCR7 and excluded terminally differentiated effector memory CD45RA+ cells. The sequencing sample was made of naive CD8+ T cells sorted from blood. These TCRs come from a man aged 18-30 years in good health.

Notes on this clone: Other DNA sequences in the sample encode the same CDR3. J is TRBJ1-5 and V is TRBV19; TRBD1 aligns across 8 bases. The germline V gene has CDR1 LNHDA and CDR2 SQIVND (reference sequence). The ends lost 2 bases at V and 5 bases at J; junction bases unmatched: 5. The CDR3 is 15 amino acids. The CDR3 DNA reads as TGTGCCAGTAGTATATTCGACAGGGGAGATCAGCCCCAGCATTTT. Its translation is CASSIFDRGDQPQHF.

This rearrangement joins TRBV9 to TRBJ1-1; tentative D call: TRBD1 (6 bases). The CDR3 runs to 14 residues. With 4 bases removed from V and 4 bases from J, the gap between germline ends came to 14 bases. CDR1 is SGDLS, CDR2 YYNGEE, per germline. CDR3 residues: CASSPEGVGTEAFF. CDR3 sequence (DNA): TGTGCCAGCAGCCCAGAGGGGGTAGGCACTGAAGCTTTCTTT.

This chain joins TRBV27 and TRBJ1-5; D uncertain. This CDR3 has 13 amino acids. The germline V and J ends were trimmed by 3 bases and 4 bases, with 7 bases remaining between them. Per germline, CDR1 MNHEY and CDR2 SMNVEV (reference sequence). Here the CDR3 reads CASSFNRNQPQHF. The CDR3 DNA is TGTGCCAGCAGTTTTAACAGAAATCAGCCCCAGCATTTT.

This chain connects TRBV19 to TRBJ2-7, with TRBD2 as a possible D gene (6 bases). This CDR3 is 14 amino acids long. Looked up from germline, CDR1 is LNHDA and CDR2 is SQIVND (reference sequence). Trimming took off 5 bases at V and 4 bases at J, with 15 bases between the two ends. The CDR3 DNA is TGTGCCAGTAGTGGGCGGGACCTACTTTACGAGCAGTACTTC. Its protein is CASSGRDLLYEQYF.

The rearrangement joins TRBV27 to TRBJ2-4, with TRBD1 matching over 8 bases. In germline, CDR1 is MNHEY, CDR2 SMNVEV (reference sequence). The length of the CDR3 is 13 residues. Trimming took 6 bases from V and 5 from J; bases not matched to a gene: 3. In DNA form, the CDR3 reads TGTGCCAGCAGAGACAGGGGCGAAAACATTCAGTACTTC. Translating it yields CASRDRGENIQYF.

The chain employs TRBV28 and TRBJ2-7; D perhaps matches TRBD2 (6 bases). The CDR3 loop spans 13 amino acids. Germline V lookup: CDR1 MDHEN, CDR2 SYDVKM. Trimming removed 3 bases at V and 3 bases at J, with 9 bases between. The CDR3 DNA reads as TGTGCCAGCAGTTTGGGGGACTTCTACGAGCAGTACTTC. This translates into CASSLGDFYEQYF.

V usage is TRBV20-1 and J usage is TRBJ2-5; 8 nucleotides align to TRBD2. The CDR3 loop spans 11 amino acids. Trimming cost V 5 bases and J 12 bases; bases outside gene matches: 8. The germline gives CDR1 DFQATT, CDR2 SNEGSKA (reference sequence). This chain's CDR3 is CSAWSSGGKYF. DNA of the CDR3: TGCAGTGCTTGGTCGTCGGGGGGGAAGTACTTC.

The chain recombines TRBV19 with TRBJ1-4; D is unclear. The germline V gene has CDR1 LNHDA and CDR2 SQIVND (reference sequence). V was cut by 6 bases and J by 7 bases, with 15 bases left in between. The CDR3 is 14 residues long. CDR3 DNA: TGTGCCAGTAGCTCGGAATGGATCTCTGAAAAACTGTTTTTT. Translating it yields CASSSEWISEKLFF.

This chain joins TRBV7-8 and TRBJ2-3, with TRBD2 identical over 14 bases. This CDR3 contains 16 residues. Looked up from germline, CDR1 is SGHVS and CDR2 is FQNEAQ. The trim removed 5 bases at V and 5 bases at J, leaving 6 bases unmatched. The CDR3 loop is CASSVTSGGARDTQYF. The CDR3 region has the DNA TGTGCCAGCAGCGTGACTAGCGGGGGGGCAAGAGATACGCAGTATTTT.

The CDR3 region has the DNA TGTGCCAGCAGCTTCTTACCCAATGAGCAGTTCTTC. This codes for CASSFLPNEQFF. The chain has TRBV5-6 and TRBJ2-1; D gene uncertain. Germline V CDR1 and CDR2: SGHDT, YYEEEE. The ends were cut back, 2 bases at V and 6 bases at J, with 6 bases in the middle. The CDR3 sequence is 12 residues long.

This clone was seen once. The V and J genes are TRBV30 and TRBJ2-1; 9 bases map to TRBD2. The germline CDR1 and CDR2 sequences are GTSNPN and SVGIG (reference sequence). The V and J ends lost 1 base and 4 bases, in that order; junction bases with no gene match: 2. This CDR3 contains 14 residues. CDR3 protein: CAWSGLAEYNEQFF. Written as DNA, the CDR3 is TGTGCCTGGAGTGGACTAGCGGAGTACAATGAGCAGTTCTTC.

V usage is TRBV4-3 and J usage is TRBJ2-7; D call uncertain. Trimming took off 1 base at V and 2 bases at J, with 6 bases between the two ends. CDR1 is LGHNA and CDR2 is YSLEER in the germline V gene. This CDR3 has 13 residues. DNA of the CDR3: TGCGCCAGCAGCCAAGCTCCCCCCTACGAGCAGTACTTC. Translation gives CASSQAPPYEQYF.

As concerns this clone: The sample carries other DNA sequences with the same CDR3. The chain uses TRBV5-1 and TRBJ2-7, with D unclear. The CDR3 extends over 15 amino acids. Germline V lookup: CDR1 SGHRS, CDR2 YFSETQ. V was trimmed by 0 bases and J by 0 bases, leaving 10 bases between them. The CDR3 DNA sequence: TGCGCCAGCAGCTTGGGGTCCGCTAGCTCCTACGAGCAGTACTTC. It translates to CASSLGSASSYEQYF.

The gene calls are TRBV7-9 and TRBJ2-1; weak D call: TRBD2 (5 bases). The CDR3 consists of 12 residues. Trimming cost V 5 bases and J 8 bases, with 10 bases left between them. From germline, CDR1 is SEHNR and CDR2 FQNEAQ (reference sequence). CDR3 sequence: CASSRRSDEQFF. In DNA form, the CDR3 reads TGTGCCAGCAGCCGGAGGAGCGATGAGCAGTTCTTC.

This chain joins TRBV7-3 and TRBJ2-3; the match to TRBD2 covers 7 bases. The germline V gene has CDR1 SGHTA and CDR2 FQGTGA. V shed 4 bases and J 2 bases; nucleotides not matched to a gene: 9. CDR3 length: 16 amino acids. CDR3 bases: TGTGCCAGCAGCTACTTGGGCGCGGGAGCCACAGATACGCAGTATTTT. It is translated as CASSYLGAGATDTQYF.

CDR3 amino acids: CASSQGNSGNTIYF. CDR3 bases: TGCGCCAGCAGCCAAGGCAACTCTGGAAACACCATATATTTT. V gene TRBV4-3 combines with J gene TRBJ1-3; D is unclear. The germline V and J ends were trimmed by 1 base and 0 bases, with 4 bases remaining between them. Germline values: CDR1 LGHNA, CDR2 YSLEER. This CDR3 is built from 14 residues.

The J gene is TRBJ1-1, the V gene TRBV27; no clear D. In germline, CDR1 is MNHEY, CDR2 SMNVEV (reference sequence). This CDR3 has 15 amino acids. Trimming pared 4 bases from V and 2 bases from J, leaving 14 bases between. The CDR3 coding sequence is TGTGCCAGCAGTTCCCTGTACGAGGGTAACACTGAAGCTTTCTTT. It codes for CASSSLYEGNTEAFF.

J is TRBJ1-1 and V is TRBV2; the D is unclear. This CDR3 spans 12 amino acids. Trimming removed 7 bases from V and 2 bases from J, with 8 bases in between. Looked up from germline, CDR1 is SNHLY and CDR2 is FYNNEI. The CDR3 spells CASTSENTEAFF. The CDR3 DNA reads TGTGCCAGCACCTCCGAAAACACTGAAGCTTTCTTT.

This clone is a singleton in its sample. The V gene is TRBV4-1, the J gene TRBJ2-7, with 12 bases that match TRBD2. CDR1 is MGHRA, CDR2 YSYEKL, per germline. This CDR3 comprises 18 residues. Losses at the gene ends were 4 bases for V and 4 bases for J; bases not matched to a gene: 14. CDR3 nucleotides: TGCGCCAGCAGCCCTCGGACTAGCGGGGAGGAGTTTGGATACGAGCAGTACTTC. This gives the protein CASSPRTSGEEFGYEQYF.

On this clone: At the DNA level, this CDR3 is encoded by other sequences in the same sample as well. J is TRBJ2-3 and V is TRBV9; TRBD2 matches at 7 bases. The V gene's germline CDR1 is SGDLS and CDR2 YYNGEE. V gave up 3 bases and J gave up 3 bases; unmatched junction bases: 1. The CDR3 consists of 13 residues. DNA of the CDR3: TGTGCCAGCAGCGCTAGCGGAACAGATACGCAGTATTTT. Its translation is CASSASGTDTQYF.

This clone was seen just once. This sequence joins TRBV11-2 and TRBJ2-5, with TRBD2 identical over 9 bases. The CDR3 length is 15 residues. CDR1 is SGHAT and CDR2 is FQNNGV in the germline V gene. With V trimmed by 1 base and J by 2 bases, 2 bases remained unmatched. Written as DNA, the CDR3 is TGTGCCAGCAGCTTAGGACTAGCGGATCAAGAGACCCAGTACTTC. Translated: CASSLGLADQETQYF.

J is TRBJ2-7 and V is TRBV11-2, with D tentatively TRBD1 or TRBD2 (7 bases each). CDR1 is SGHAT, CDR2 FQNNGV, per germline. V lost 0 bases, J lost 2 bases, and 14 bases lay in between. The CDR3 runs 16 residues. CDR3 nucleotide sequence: TGTGCCAGCAGCTTAGAAAGTCAGGGGGGGGCCTACGAGCAGTACTTC. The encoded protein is CASSLESQGGAYEQYF.